Below are 28 T cell receptor beta chains sequenced from a single sample in a study of beta chain features in type 1 diabetes. Reverse transcription of all isolated RNA meant that expressed TCRB transcripts were sequenced. The method was immunoSEQ multiplex PCR; TCRdb's version includes in-frame clones alone and lacks a portion of them. The data show 100,000 to 150,000 clones, approximately 9% seen once. Study outcomes and limitations: Among patients with Type 1 diabetes, TCRB CDR3s were moderately but significantly shorter in every one of the four CD4+ subsets.

Their target antigens are unknown. The material sequenced was central memory CD4+ T cells from blood. All receptors come from a man aged 25-45 years with type 1 diabetes.

CDR3 sequence: CSVLSPPGEQYF. Here the CDR3 DNA reads TGCAGCGTTCTCAGTCCCCCGGGGGAGCAGTACTTC. The chain recombines TRBV29-1 with TRBJ2-7; tentative D call: TRBD2 (5 bases). From germline, CDR1 is SQVTM and CDR2 ANQGSEA. This CDR3 is 12 amino acids long. V was cut by 5 bases and J by 7 bases, with 15 bases left in between.

This clone has only a few counts. The gene calls are TRBV19 and TRBJ2-6; no firm D call. V was clipped by 4 bases and J by 0 bases, with 7 bases between them. Germline CDR1 and CDR2: LNHDA and SQIVND (reference sequence). This CDR3 contains 15 residues. This CDR3 reads CASSTRSSGANVLTF. CDR3 nucleotide sequence: TGTGCCAGTAGTACGAGGAGCTCTGGGGCCAACGTCCTGACTTTC.

For the CDR3, the DNA is TGTGCCAGCAGTTATACGAGGTCCGAAAACATTCAGTACTTC. Its translation: CASSYTRSENIQYF. This rearrangement joins TRBV6-5 to TRBJ2-4; D call uncertain. CDR1 is MNHEY, CDR2 SVGAGI, per germline. V shed 3 bases and J shed 5 bases, with 11 bases lying between them. The CDR3 length is 14 residues.

The rearrangement joins TRBV7-9 to TRBJ2-2; TRBD1 matches at 7 bases. Per germline, CDR1 SEHNR and CDR2 FQNEAQ (reference sequence). The J segment lost 4 bases and the V segment lost 4 bases, leaving 6 bases of the junction unmatched. The CDR3 extends over 15 amino acids. The CDR3 nucleotides are TGTGCCAGCAGCTCCCGACAGGGAGTCACCGGGGAGCTGTTTTTT. Translation gives CASSSRQGVTGELFF.

The V call is TRBV7-9, the J call TRBJ1-5, with D unresolved. The V end was cut by 2 bases, the J end by 0 bases, with 5 bases between. The CDR3 extends over 14 amino acids. The germline V gene has CDR1 SEHNR and CDR2 FQNEAQ (reference sequence). The CDR3 DNA is TGTGCCAGCAGCTTATACACTAGCAATCAGCCCCAGCATTTT. This translates into CASSLYTSNQPQHF.

In its sample, this clone was seen a few times. The V and J genes are TRBV5-4 and TRBJ1-2; perhaps TRBD1 as D (6 bases). This CDR3 contains 13 residues. Germline values: CDR1 SGHNT, CDR2 YYREEE (reference sequence). Between the trimmed V and J ends, which lost 4 bases and 6 bases, there was a span of 13 bases. CDR3 protein: CASSMQGIDGYTF. Here the CDR3 DNA reads TGTGCCAGCAGCATGCAGGGGATAGATGGCTACACCTTC.

This clone was found many times. The chain uses TRBV11-2 and TRBJ2-3; the D gene is possibly TRBD2 (5 bases). The length of the CDR3 is 14 residues. Trimming took off 4 bases at V and 14 bases at J, with 22 bases between the two ends. Germline CDR1 reads SGHAT; CDR2 reads FQNNGV. The CDR3 DNA is TGTGCCAGCAGCTCCCGTACCATCCTAGCCTCTCCGTATTTT. This sequence encodes CASSSRTILASPYF.

On this clone: The junction does not match germline at one end; this may be a read error. This chain joins TRBV11-2 and TRBJ2-2; 7 bases align to TRBD1. In germline, CDR1 is SGHAT, CDR2 FQNNGV. This CDR3 contains 14 residues. The CDR3 DNA reads as TGCGCCAGCAGCCAGGCCGGGACAGCCGGGGAGCTGTTTTTT. Translation: CASSQAGTAGELFF.

This clone was detected a few times. The rearrangement links TRBV5-6 to TRBJ1-1; D unclear. Looked up from germline, CDR1 is SGHDT and CDR2 is YYEEEE. This CDR3 is 15 amino acids long. Trimming removed 0 bases from V and 1 base from J, with 10 bases in between. The CDR3 sequence is CASSLVWRPNTEAFF. The CDR3 DNA sequence: TGTGCCAGCAGCTTGGTGTGGAGACCGAACACTGAAGCTTTCTTT. The full variable domain, its missing parts supplied by reference TRBV5-6 and TRBJ1-1, is DAGVTQSPTHLIKTRGQQVTLRCSPKSGHDTVSWYQQALGQGPQFIFQYYEEEERQRGNFPDRFSGHQFPNYSSELNVNALLLGDSALYLCASSLVWRPNTEAFFGQGTRLTVV.

This clone appeared a few times. The CDR3 is CASSPPNRPSYNEQFF. CDR3 nucleotide sequence: TGTGCCAGCTCACCACCGAACAGACCCTCCTACAATGAGCAGTTCTTC. The genes are TRBV18 and TRBJ2-1, with unresolved D. Looked up from germline, CDR1 is KGHSH and CDR2 is LQKENI. V gave up 0 bases and J gave up 0 bases, with 9 bases separating them. The CDR3 spans 16 residues. Using reference TRBV18 and TRBJ2-1 for the parts outside the CDR3, the full variable domain is NAGVMQNPRHLVRRRGQEARLRCSPMKGHSHVYWYRQLPEEGLKFMVYLQKENIIDESGMPKERFSAEFPKEGPSILRIQQVVRGDSAAYFCASSPPNRPSYNEQFFGPGTRLTVL.

This clone was recorded a few times. V and J are TRBV9 and TRBJ1-5; a possible D gene is TRBD1 (5 bases). Germline assignment: CDR1 SGDLS and CDR2 YYNGEE. This CDR3 is built from 15 residues. Trimming took off 2 bases at V and 4 bases at J, with 13 bases between the two ends. CDR3 in amino acids: CASSVFGTSNQPQHF. As DNA, the CDR3 is TGTGCCAGCAGCGTCTTCGGGACTTCGAATCAGCCCCAGCATTTT. The full variable domain, with the rest looked up from reference TRBV9 and TRBJ1-5, is DSGVTQTPKHLITATGQRVTLRCSPRSGDLSVYWYQQSLDQGLQFLIQYYNGEERAKGNILERFSAQQFPDLHSELNLSSLELGDSALYFCASSVFGTSNQPQHFGDGTRLSIL.

This clone came up a few times. The V gene is TRBV11-2, the J gene TRBJ2-5; tentative D call: TRBD1 (6 bases). The V end was cut by 0 bases, the J end by 5 bases, with 10 bases between. The germline V gene encodes CDR1 SGHAT and CDR2 FQNNGV. CDR3 length equals 14 residues. CDR3 sequence (DNA): TGTGCCAGCAGCTTAGAAACAGGGTGGGAGACCCAGTACTTC. Its translation: CASSLETGWETQYF.

The chain has TRBV5-4 and TRBJ2-7; 9 nucleotides agree with TRBD2. The V and J ends lost 6 bases and 5 bases, in that order; junction bases with no gene match: 6. The CDR3 loop spans 13 amino acids. The germline gives CDR1 SGHNT, CDR2 YYREEE (reference sequence). The CDR3 coding sequence is TGTGCCAGCAATAGCGGGGGATCCCACGAGCAGTACTTC. Translated, it gives CASNSGGSHEQYF.

The chain joins TRBV28 to TRBJ1-2; no definite D call. Trimming cost V 6 bases and J 0 bases, with 11 bases left between them. Germline V gene data show CDR1 as MDHEN and CDR2 as SYDVKM. This CDR3 comprises 14 residues. The chain's CDR3 is CASRQSLANYGYTF. The CDR3 bases are TGTGCCAGCAGGCAAAGTTTAGCTAACTATGGCTACACCTTC.

This clone has only a few counts. CDR3 sequence: CASSSRAVGEDQPQHF. The CDR3 DNA sequence: TGTGCCAGCAGCTCCAGGGCAGTGGGGGAGGATCAGCCCCAGCATTTT. V gene TRBV21-1 combines with J gene TRBJ1-5. TRBV21-1 is a recognized pseudogene. The CDR3 totals 16 residues.

This clone appeared a few times. The J gene is TRBJ2-7, the V gene TRBV19; tentatively, D is TRBD2 (6 bases). The CDR3 totals 13 residues. The V end lost 10 bases, the J end lost 2 bases, and 15 bases lay between the germline ends. CDR1 is LNHDA, CDR2 SQIVND, per germline (reference sequence). The CDR3 nucleotides read TGTGCCACCTCGGGACTTCCAACCTACGAGCAGTACTTC. This gives the protein CATSGLPTYEQYF. The entire variable domain, with the rest obtained from reference TRBV19 and TRBJ2-7, is as follows: DGGITQSPKYLFRKEGQNVTLSCEQNLNHDAMYWYRQDPGQGLRLIYYSQIVNDFQKGDIAEGYSVSREKKESFPLTVTSAQKNPTAFYLCATSGLPTYEQYFGPGTRLTVT.

The gene calls are TRBV30 and TRBJ1-4; no reliable D call. V was trimmed by 8 bases and J by 7 bases, leaving 14 bases between them. The germline V gene encodes CDR1 GTSNPN and CDR2 SVGIG (reference sequence). This CDR3 comprises 12 residues. The CDR3 DNA follows: TGTGCCCGGGATGAAGGTGGTGAAAAACTGTTTTTT. It is translated as CARDEGGEKLFF.

Written as DNA, the CDR3 is TGTGCCAGCTCCCCGGCGGCGGGGGGGTCAGATACGCAGTATTTT. This codes for CASSPAAGGSDTQYF. The chain combines TRBV18 with TRBJ2-3; 9 bases align to TRBD2. The germline CDR1 and CDR2 sequences are KGHSH and LQKENI. The CDR3 loop spans 15 amino acids. V dropped 6 bases and J dropped 4; count of bases not matched to a gene: 8.

This clone was recorded many times. The J gene is TRBJ1-1, the V gene TRBV27; TRBD1 might be the D (5 bases). Between the trimmed V and J ends, which lost 5 bases and 8 bases, there was a span of 12 bases. Germline V gene data show CDR1 as MNHEY and CDR2 as SMNVEV (reference sequence). The length of the CDR3 is 12 residues. This chain's CDR3 is CASSKGLGEAFF. Written as DNA, the CDR3 is TGTGCCAGCAGTAAGGGGCTCGGGGAAGCTTTCTTT.

As to this clone: One end of the junction is discordant with germline, which a read error may explain. The V call is TRBV11-2, the J call TRBJ2-1; TRBD2 aligns across 10 bases. The CDR3 loop spans 16 amino acids. Germline CDR1 and CDR2: SGHAT and FQNNGV. CDR3 sequence reads: CASSQVVSGGPREQFF. CDR3 sequence (DNA): TGCGCCAGCAGCCAAGTGGTTAGCGGGGGGCCTAGGGAGCAGTTCTTC.

In nucleotides, the CDR3 is TGCAGTGCTTCGACAGGGCGGGAGCTGTTTTTT. This encodes CSASTGRELFF. V is TRBV20-1 and J is TRBJ2-2, with 7 bases fitting TRBD1. Germline CDR1 reads DFQATT; CDR2 reads SNEGSKA (reference sequence). CDR3 length: 11 residues. The V gene end was trimmed by 5 bases and the J gene end by 9 bases; junction bases not matched to a gene: 3.

The rearrangement links TRBV4-1 to TRBJ1-1; D is ambiguous. Germline lookup yields CDR1 MGHRA and CDR2 YSYEKL. Trimming took off 4 bases at V and 4 bases at J, with 16 bases between the two ends. The CDR3 is made up of 15 amino acids. The CDR3 spells CASSRQPGDRTEAFF. The CDR3 DNA sequence: TGCGCCAGCAGCCGACAACCGGGAGACCGCACTGAAGCTTTCTTT.

This clone was seen only a few times. The sample has other DNA sequences that encode this CDR3 too. This chain joins TRBV11-2 and TRBJ2-3; D remains unclear. Germline CDR1 reads SGHAT; CDR2 reads FQNNGV. The V gene lost 1 base and the J gene lost 1 base, with 3 bases spanning the gap. The CDR3 totals 13 residues. The CDR3 spells CASSLAGTDTQYF. The CDR3 DNA reads as TGTGCCAGCAGCTTAGCAGGCACAGATACGCAGTATTTT.

This clone was found a few times. The rearrangement joins TRBV5-4 to TRBJ2-3; 9 bases match TRBD1. This CDR3 contains 14 residues. V shed 4 bases, J shed 3 bases, and the junction held 3 bases outside the gene matches. Germline V gene data show CDR1 as SGHNT and CDR2 as YYREEE (reference sequence). The CDR3 bases are TGTGCCAGCAGCGCACAGGGGGCAACAGATACGCAGTATTTT. Translated, it gives CASSAQGATDTQYF. Complete variable domain (other parts from reference TRBV5-4 and TRBJ2-3): ETGVTQSPTHLIKTRGQQVTLRCSSQSGHNTVSWYQQALGQGPQFIFQYYREEENGRGNFPPRFSGLQFPNYSSELNVNALELDDSALYLCASSAQGATDTQYFGPGTRLTVL.

The chain uses TRBV9 and TRBJ2-3; tentatively, D is TRBD2 (5 bases). The CDR3 is 12 residues long. Trimming took off 4 bases at V and 8 bases at J, with 11 bases between the two ends. Germline CDR1 is SGDLS and CDR2 is YYNGEE. CDR3 loop: CASSLLGATQYF. The CDR3 DNA follows: TGTGCCAGCAGCCTCCTGGGAGCTACGCAGTATTTT.

The chain is built from TRBV6-5 and TRBJ2-5; D may be TRBD1 (6 bases). The CDR3 is made up of 15 amino acids. The germline CDR1 and CDR2 sequences are MNHEY and SVGAGI. V lost 0 bases and J lost 5, with 13 bases in between. The CDR3 is CASSYSTGLGETQYF. DNA for the CDR3: TGTGCCAGCAGTTACTCCACAGGGCTCGGCGAGACCCAGTACTTC.

This clone occurred a few times. The V gene is TRBV30, the J gene TRBJ2-5; D is perhaps TRBD1 (5 bases). Trimming pared 3 bases from V and 0 bases from J, leaving 11 bases between. Germline values: CDR1 GTSNPN, CDR2 SVGIG (reference sequence). This CDR3 region has 14 residues. The CDR3 nucleotides read TGTGCCTGGAGAGGCAGGGTGTACCAAGAGACCCAGTACTTC. It yields the protein CAWRGRVYQETQYF.

This clone was counted only a few times. This chain uses TRBV25-1 with TRBJ2-2; no definite D call. Trimming removed 6 bases from V and 3 bases from J, with 8 bases in between. There are 13 residues in the CDR3. Germline CDR1 and CDR2: MGHDK and SYGVNS. The CDR3 loop reads CASSPQDTGELFF. In DNA, the CDR3 is TGTGCCAGCAGCCCCCAGGACACCGGGGAGCTGTTTTTT.